Shown below are 32 T cell receptor beta chains from a single sample sequenced in a study of T cell responses to AZD1222 COVID-19 vaccine. Some clones are missing from TCRdb's copy, which holds only in-frame ones; the method was immunoSEQ multiplex PCR. The sample consists of around 130,000 clones, about 88% of them appearing once. The sequences come from peripheral blood, collected 28 days after the second AZD1222 dose. The receptors shown here come from an adult who received the AZD1222 COVID-19 vaccine.

The genes are TRBV28 and TRBJ1-4; a possible D gene is TRBD1 (6 bases). The CDR3 length is 14 residues. V was cut by 2 bases and J by 5 bases, with 9 bases left in between. Germline V gene lookup returns CDR1 MDHEN and CDR2 SYDVKM. The CDR3 sequence is CASSLGQLNEKLFF. CDR3 bases: TGTGCCAGCAGTTTAGGACAGCTGAATGAAAAACTGTTTTTT. The entire variable domain, with the rest obtained from reference TRBV28 and TRBJ1-4, is as follows: DVKVTQSSRYLVKRTGEKVFLECVQDMDHENMFWYRQDPGLGLRLIYFSYDVKMKEKGDIPEGYSVSREKKERFSLILESASTNQTSMYLCASSLGQLNEKLFFGSGTQLSVL.

This clone was seen only a few times. This rearrangement joins TRBV6-5 to TRBJ1-1; TRBD1 matches at 7 bases. The CDR3 consists of 13 residues. The germline V gene encodes CDR1 MNHEY and CDR2 SVGAGI. V was pared by 8 bases and J by 1 base, with 4 bases of the junction left unmatched. The chain's CDR3 is CASGRDRNTEAFF. In DNA, the CDR3 is TGTGCCAGCGGGAGGGACAGGAACACTGAAGCTTTCTTT.

This chain uses TRBV11-2 with TRBJ2-7, with TRBD2 matching over 9 bases. The germline gives CDR1 SGHAT, CDR2 FQNNGV. CDR3 size: 15 residues. V lost 5 bases and J lost 1; bases outside the gene matches: 6. The CDR3 protein is CASSPSGVGSYEQYF. The DNA for the CDR3 is TGTGCCAGCAGCCCTAGCGGGGTTGGGTCCTACGAGCAGTACTTC. The whole variable domain, remainder taken from reference TRBV11-2 and TRBJ2-7, is EAGVAQSPRYKIIEKRQSVAFWCNPISGHATLYWYQQILGQGPKLLIQFQNNGVVDDSQLPKDRFSAERLKGVDSTLKIQPAKLEDSAVYLCASSPSGVGSYEQYFGPGTRLTVT.

Only a few counts were recorded for this clone. V gene TRBV11-3 combines with J gene TRBJ2-5; 10 bases agree with TRBD1. V lost 5 bases, J lost 9 bases, and 6 bases stayed unmatched. CDR3 length: 13 amino acids. CDR1 is SGHNT and CDR2 is YENEEA in the germline V gene. The CDR3 protein is CASSVDRGQAQYF. The CDR3 DNA reads TGTGCCAGCAGCGTTGACAGGGGGCAGGCCCAGTACTTC.

Written as DNA, the CDR3 is TGTGCCAGCAGCGTAACAGGGTCCTACTATGGCTACACCTTC. This codes for CASSVTGSYYGYTF. The rearrangement joins TRBV5-6 to TRBJ1-2, with a weak D call TRBD1 (6 bases). The V gene's germline CDR1 is SGHDT and CDR2 YYEEEE. This CDR3 has 14 residues. V was shortened by 4 bases and J by 3 bases, with 13 bases between the two germline ends.

The chain uses TRBV30 and TRBJ1-5; the match to TRBD1 covers 9 bases. The J segment lost 2 bases and the V segment lost 4 bases, leaving 3 bases of the junction unmatched. Per the germline V gene, CDR1 is GTSNPN and CDR2 is SVGIG (reference sequence). CDR3 size: 14 residues. The CDR3 protein is CAWNRGLGNQPQHF. As DNA, the CDR3 is TGTGCCTGGAACAGGGGGCTAGGCAATCAGCCCCAGCATTTT.

V usage is TRBV6-4 and J usage is TRBJ2-2; no clear D. The CDR3 loop spans 13 amino acids. CDR1 is MRHNA and CDR2 is SNTAGT in the germline V gene. V shed 0 bases and J shed 5 bases, with 4 bases lying between them. The CDR3 bases are TGTGCCAGCAGTGACTCAGGGACCGGGGAGCTGTTTTTT. This sequence encodes CASSDSGTGELFF.

The chain carries TRBV3-1 (or the pseudogene TRBV3-2) and TRBJ2-5; D remains ambiguous. V lost 4 bases, J lost 5 bases, and 11 bases lay in between. The CDR3 covers 13 residues. Looked up from germline, CDR1 is LGHDT and CDR2 is YNNKEL (reference sequence). CDR3 bases: TGTGCCAGCAGCCGAGTACTCCAGGAGACCCAGTACTTC. This sequence encodes CASSRVLQETQYF.

This chain links TRBV2 with TRBJ1-6; 10 bases fit TRBD1. The junction had 7 bases not matched to a gene; V was cut back by 10 bases and J by 7 bases. The CDR3 spans 14 residues. Per the germline V gene, CDR1 is SNHLY and CDR2 is FYNNEI. The CDR3 loop reads CATLKDRGNSPLHF. The CDR3 DNA reads as TGTGCCACCCTCAAGGACAGGGGGAATTCACCCCTCCACTTT.

The V call is TRBV4-1, the J call TRBJ1-2; D is unclear. The germline CDR1 and CDR2 sequences are MGHRA and YSYEKL. The length of the CDR3 is 14 residues. Trimming removed 1 base at V and 8 bases at J, with 14 bases between. CDR3 loop: CASSQALVGGGYTF. The CDR3 bases are TGCGCCAGCAGCCAAGCCCTGGTAGGAGGGGGCTACACCTTC.

The V and J genes are TRBV3-1 (or the pseudogene TRBV3-2) and TRBJ2-2; D perhaps matches TRBD2 (5 bases). This CDR3 has 16 residues. The V gene's germline CDR1 is LGHDT and CDR2 YNNKEL (reference sequence). Trimming removed 4 bases at V and 5 bases at J, with 17 bases between. The CDR3 DNA reads TGTGCCAGCAGCCGGCCCGGGCTAGCAGGAACCGGGGAGCTGTTTTTT. Translating it yields CASSRPGLAGTGELFF.

J is TRBJ2-5 and V is TRBV5-1; TRBD1 matches 7 bases. The trim removed 4 bases at V and 1 base at J, leaving 4 bases unmatched. This CDR3 region has 14 residues. CDR1 is SGHRS, CDR2 YFSETQ, per germline. CDR3 in DNA: TGCGCCAGCAGCATCGGACAGGTCCAAGAGACCCAGTACTTC. Translation gives CASSIGQVQETQYF.

Worth noting for this clone: Distinct nucleotide sequences in the sample also encode this CDR3. The V call is TRBV7-2, the J call TRBJ1-1; no firm D call. The CDR3 spans 13 residues. V was cut by 3 bases and J by 0 bases, with 5 bases left in between. Germline V gene data show CDR1 as SGHTA and CDR2 as FQGNSA. For the CDR3, the DNA is TGTGCCAGCAGCTTGGGCATGAACACTGAAGCTTTCTTT. Its protein is CASSLGMNTEAFF.

This chain joins TRBV12-5 and TRBJ2-7, with D perhaps TRBD1 or TRBD2 (6 bases each). V lost 2 bases and J lost 3, with 14 bases in between. The CDR3 loop spans 15 amino acids. Per germline, CDR1 LGHNT and CDR2 FRNRAP. The CDR3 reads CASGLQQGGNYEQYF. The CDR3 DNA follows: TGTGCTAGTGGTTTGCAACAGGGAGGAAACTACGAGCAGTACTTC.

The chain combines TRBV5-8 with TRBJ1-3, with D hard to call. V was trimmed by 2 bases and J by 0 bases, leaving 12 bases between them. Germline CDR1 and CDR2: SGHTS and YDEGEE. The CDR3 is 16 amino acids. The CDR3 sequence is CASSFAEMVSGNTIYF. The DNA of the CDR3 is TGTGCCAGCAGCTTTGCGGAAATGGTCTCTGGAAACACCATATATTTT.

The chain uses TRBV19 and TRBJ1-2; possible D gene TRBD1, 6 bases. The CDR3 runs 11 residues. Looked up from germline, CDR1 is LNHDA and CDR2 is SQIVND (reference sequence). V lost 5 bases to trimming and J lost 7 bases, with 8 bases between them. CDR3: CASSPGVGYTF. CDR3 DNA sequence: TGTGCCAGTAGTCCAGGGGTTGGCTACACCTTC.

This clone is a singleton in its sample. The chain couples TRBV7-8 to TRBJ2-3, with 10 nucleotides matching TRBD2. The V segment lost 5 bases and the J segment 6 bases; nucleotides outside the gene matches: 14. The CDR3 has 17 residues. Germline-derived CDR1 and CDR2 are SGHVS and FQNEAQ. The CDR3 is CASSQRTSGGGSDTQYF. The CDR3 DNA reads TGTGCCAGCAGCCAACGGACTAGCGGAGGGGGATCGGATACGCAGTATTTT.

V is TRBV7-2 and J is TRBJ1-2; D ambiguous. This CDR3 comprises 15 residues. Trimming cost V 3 bases and J 4 bases, with 15 bases left between them. Germline V CDR1 and CDR2: SGHTA, FQGNSA. CDR3 in DNA: TGTGCCAGCAGCTTTCGGGGAGAAAAAATCTATGGCTACACCTTC. It is translated as CASSFRGEKIYGYTF.

This chain joins TRBV3-1 (or the pseudogene TRBV3-2) and TRBJ2-3, with no clear D. Trimming removed 2 bases from V and 10 bases from J, with 16 bases in between. This CDR3 region has 14 residues. CDR1 and CDR2 from the germline V gene are LGHDT and YNNKEL (reference sequence). CDR3 in amino acids: CASSQKRSSVAQYF. DNA for the CDR3: TGTGCCAGCAGCCAAAAGAGGTCCAGCGTGGCGCAGTATTTT.

This chain connects TRBV28 to TRBJ1-2; tentatively, D is TRBD1 (6 bases). Germline loops: CDR1 MDHEN, CDR2 SYDVKM. V dropped 4 bases and J dropped 7 bases, with 19 bases sitting between them. The CDR3 has 15 residues. Here the CDR3 DNA reads TGTGCCAGCAGTTCGCAGGGGCGCCTACTTGGTGGCTACACCTTC. This sequence encodes CASSSQGRLLGGYTF.

Only one count was recorded for this clone. This rearrangement joins TRBV19 to TRBJ1-1; D might be TRBD1 (6 bases). The germline V gene has CDR1 LNHDA and CDR2 SQIVND (reference sequence). The CDR3 runs to 13 residues. V was shortened by 8 bases and J by 1 base, with 11 bases between the two germline ends. CDR3 DNA: TGTGCCAGTGGGGACACCGAGAACACTGAAGCTTTCTTT. It translates to CASGDTENTEAFF.

This sequence joins TRBV7-2 and TRBJ2-2; tentatively, D is TRBD1 (5 bases). Looked up from germline, CDR1 is SGHTA and CDR2 is FQGNSA. Deletions cut 1 base from V and 0 bases from J, with 12 bases between. This CDR3 contains 17 residues. CDR3 sequence reads: CASSLDGAKANTGELFF. DNA for the CDR3: TGTGCCAGCAGCTTAGATGGGGCCAAGGCGAACACCGGGGAGCTGTTTTTT.

This sequence joins TRBV11-3 and TRBJ2-7; no reliable D call. The CDR3 spans 13 residues. The germline CDR1 and CDR2 sequences are SGHNT and YENEEA. V was shortened by 5 bases and J by 0 bases, with 8 bases between the two germline ends. DNA for the CDR3: TGTGCCAGCAGCCTAACTTACTCCTACGAGCAGTACTTC. Amino acids: CASSLTYSYEQYF.

The CDR3 spells CASSRLGNTGELFF. As DNA, the CDR3 is TGTGCCAGCAGCCGACTAGGAAACACCGGGGAGCTGTTTTTT. The chain joins TRBV6-6 to TRBJ2-2; perhaps TRBD2 as D (6 bases). V gave up 6 bases and J gave up 2 bases, with 10 bases separating them. The CDR3 length is 14 residues. Germline CDR1 and CDR2: MNHNY and SVGAGI (reference sequence).

CDR3 protein: CASSLRDRRYYTEAFF. The CDR3 nucleotides are TGTGCCAGCAGCCTAAGGGACAGGAGATATTACACTGAAGCTTTCTTT. The V and J genes are TRBV11-3 and TRBJ1-1; TRBD1 matches at 8 bases. The CDR3 consists of 16 residues. CDR1 is SGHNT, CDR2 YENEEA, per germline. The trim removed 5 bases at V and 3 bases at J, leaving 11 bases unmatched.

This sequence joins TRBV5-6 and TRBJ1-1, with D tentatively TRBD1 (6 bases). This CDR3 region has 16 residues. Germline assignment: CDR1 SGHDT and CDR2 YYEEEE. V was shortened by 5 bases and J by 4 bases, with 21 bases between the two germline ends. Here the CDR3 DNA reads TGTGCCAGCAGGGACTACCGGGGGCCGGAGGGCACTGAAGCTTTCTTT. Translation gives CASRDYRGPEGTEAFF.

The chain uses TRBV28 and TRBJ1-2; D call uncertain. CDR3 length equals 11 residues. Trimming took 4 bases from V and 8 from J, leaving 8 bases between them. Germline values: CDR1 MDHEN, CDR2 SYDVKM. CDR3 DNA: TGTGCCAGCAGTTACGAATTGGGCTACACCTTC. Translated: CASSYELGYTF.

This clone was seen only once. The J gene is TRBJ1-4, the V gene TRBV5-4; D remains unclear. The V gene lost 0 bases and the J gene lost 6 bases, with 12 bases spanning the gap. The germline gives CDR1 SGHNT, CDR2 YYREEE (reference sequence). The CDR3 runs to 15 residues. CDR3 residues: CASSLAGSSHEKLFF. The DNA of the CDR3 is TGTGCCAGCAGCTTGGCGGGCAGTTCACATGAAAAACTGTTTTTT.

The V call is TRBV29-1, the J call TRBJ2-2, with D hard to call. The CDR3 is 13 residues long. Deletions cut 4 bases from V and 1 base from J, with 7 bases between. Germline V gives CDR1 SQVTM, CDR2 ANQGSEA. The CDR3 DNA sequence: TGCAGCGTTGCGCCAGGGAACACCGGGGAGCTGTTTTTT. Its protein is CSVAPGNTGELFF.

There are a few counts of this clone. This chain links TRBV9 with TRBJ1-2; tentative D call: TRBD1 (5 bases). The CDR3 has 13 residues. Germline V CDR1 and CDR2: SGDLS, YYNGEE. Between the trimmed V and J ends, which lost 5 bases and 0 bases, there was a span of 8 bases. The CDR3 DNA is TGTGCCAGCAGGGACACATCTAACTATGGCTACACCTTC. The encoded protein is CASRDTSNYGYTF.

A few counts support this clone. The chain employs TRBV14 and TRBJ1-6, with a possible D match to TRBD1 (6 bases). Trimming pared 4 bases from V and 5 bases from J, leaving 12 bases between. Germline V gene lookup returns CDR1 SGHDN and CDR2 FVKESK. This CDR3 contains 15 residues. CDR3: CASSRGLPNNSPLHF. The CDR3 DNA is TGTGCCAGCAGCCGGGGGCTTCCGAATAATTCACCCCTCCACTTT.

The chain carries TRBV7-2 and TRBJ1-3; 7 bases match TRBD1. This CDR3 region has 16 residues. V was pared by 3 bases and J by 0 bases, with 5 bases of the junction left unmatched. Germline V gene lookup returns CDR1 SGHTA and CDR2 FQGNSA. As DNA, the CDR3 is TGTGCCAGCAGCTTTACAGGGGCCAACTCTGGAAACACCATATATTTT. Protein product: CASSFTGANSGNTIYF.